The sequence of this TCR beta chain was determined in a study of blood T cell repertoires in COVID-19. Overall study context: Sample material is recorded as cDNA or gDNA derived from T cells, B-cell-depleted T cells, or PBMCs.

The germline V gene encodes CDR1 SGHVS and CDR2 FNYEAQ. CDR3 size: 12 residues. V shed 5 bases, J shed 7 bases, and the junction held 2 bases outside the gene matches. Data came from immunoSEQ multiplex PCR; TCRdb stores just in-frame clones and leaves some out. The sample includes around 150,000 clones, 80% to 90% of them seen just once. V and J are TRBV7-6 and TRBJ2-1; 7 bases agree with TRBD2. This clonotype originated in a woman in her fifties or sixties with active COVID-19. The sequencing input was peripheral blood. The CDR3 sequence: CASSTSANEQFF. CDR3 DNA: TGTGCCAGCAGCACTAGCGCAAATGAGCAGTTCTTC.